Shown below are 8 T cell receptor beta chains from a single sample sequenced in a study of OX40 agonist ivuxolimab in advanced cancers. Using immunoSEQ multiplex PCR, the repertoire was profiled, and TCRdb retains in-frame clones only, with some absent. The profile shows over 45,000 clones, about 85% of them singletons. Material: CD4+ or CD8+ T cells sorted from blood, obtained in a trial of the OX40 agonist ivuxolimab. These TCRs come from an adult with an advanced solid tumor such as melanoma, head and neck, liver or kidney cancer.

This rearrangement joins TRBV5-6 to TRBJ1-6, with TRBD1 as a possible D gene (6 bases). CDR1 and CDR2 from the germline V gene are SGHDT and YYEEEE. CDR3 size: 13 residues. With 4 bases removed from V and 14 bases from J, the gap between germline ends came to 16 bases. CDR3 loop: CASSLDRYQALHF. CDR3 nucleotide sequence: TGTGCCAGCAGCCTCGACAGGTACCAGGCCCTCCACTTT.

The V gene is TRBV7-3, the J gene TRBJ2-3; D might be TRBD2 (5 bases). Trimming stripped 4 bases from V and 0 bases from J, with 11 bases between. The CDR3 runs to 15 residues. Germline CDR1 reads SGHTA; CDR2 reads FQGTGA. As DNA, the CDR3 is TGTGCCAGCAGCTGGACGGGAACTAGCACAGATACGCAGTATTTT. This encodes CASSWTGTSTDTQYF.

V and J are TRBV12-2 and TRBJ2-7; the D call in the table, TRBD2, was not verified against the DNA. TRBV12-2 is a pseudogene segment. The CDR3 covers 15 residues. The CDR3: CASRLAPTRSDEQYF. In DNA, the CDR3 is TGTGCAAGTCGCTTAGCGCCCACTAGATCTGACGAGCAGTACTTC.

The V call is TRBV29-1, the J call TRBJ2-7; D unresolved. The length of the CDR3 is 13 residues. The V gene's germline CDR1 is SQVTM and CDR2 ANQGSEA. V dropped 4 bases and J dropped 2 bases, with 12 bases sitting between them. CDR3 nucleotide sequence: TGCAGCGTTGCGAAAGCACCGACCTACGAGCAGTACTTC. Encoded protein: CSVAKAPTYEQYF.

CDR3 DNA sequence: TGTGCCAGCAGTGGCGGTTGGGACAGGGGGTACGAGCAGTACTTC. Its protein is CASSGGWDRGYEQYF. The chain recombines TRBV2 with TRBJ2-7, with TRBD1 matching 11 bases. This CDR3 is built from 15 residues. With V trimmed by 4 bases and J by 4 bases, 6 bases remained unmatched. CDR1 is SNHLY and CDR2 is FYNNEI in the germline V gene.

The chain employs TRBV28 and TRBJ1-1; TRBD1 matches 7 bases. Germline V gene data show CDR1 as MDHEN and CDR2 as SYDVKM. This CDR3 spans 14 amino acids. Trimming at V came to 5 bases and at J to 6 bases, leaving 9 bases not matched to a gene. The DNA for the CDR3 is TGTGCCAGCAGTCTCTCTCCACAGGGGTCTGAAGCTTTCTTT. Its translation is CASSLSPQGSEAFF.

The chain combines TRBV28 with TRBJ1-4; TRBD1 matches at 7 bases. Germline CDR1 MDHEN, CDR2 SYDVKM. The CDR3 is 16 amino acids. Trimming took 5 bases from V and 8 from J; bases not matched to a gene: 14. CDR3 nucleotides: TGTGCCAGCAGTCCAATGATAGGACAGGCTACAGAAAAACTGTTTTTT. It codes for CASSPMIGQATEKLFF.

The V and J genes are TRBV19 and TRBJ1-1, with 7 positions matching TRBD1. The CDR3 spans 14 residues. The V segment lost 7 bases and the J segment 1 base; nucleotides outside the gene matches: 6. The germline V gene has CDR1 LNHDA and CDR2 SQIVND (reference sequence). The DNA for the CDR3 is TGTGCCAGTATTACGGACAGGAGGAACACTGAAGCTTTCTTT. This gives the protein CASITDRRNTEAFF.